The 30 T cell receptor beta chains presented below share a single source sample, sequenced in a study of T cells after posttransplantation cyclophosphamide. Using immunoSEQ multiplex PCR, the repertoire was profiled, and TCRdb retains in-frame clones only, with some absent. The table includes around 14,000 clones, around 74% detected once. Sequencing input: memory CD4+ T cells sorted from PBMCs. The receptors were sampled from a man aged 45-60 years.

This clone was detected a few times. The chain has TRBV7-9 and TRBJ1-1; D is ambiguous. The ends were cut back, 7 bases at V and 8 bases at J, with 5 bases in the middle. Germline assignment: CDR1 SEHNR and CDR2 FQNEAQ (reference sequence). The CDR3 length is 9 residues. The DNA for the CDR3 is TGTGCCAGCAAGCCGGAAGCTTTCTTT. It yields the protein CASKPEAFF.

This chain joins TRBV7-2 and TRBJ2-5; D may be TRBD2 (7 bases). Germline values: CDR1 SGHTA, CDR2 FQGNSA. The CDR3 extends over 16 amino acids. V lost 5 bases to trimming and J lost 3 bases, with 19 bases between them. The CDR3 is CASSKKGGTGKETQYF. DNA for the CDR3: TGTGCCAGCAGCAAAAAGGGGGGGACGGGGAAAGAGACCCAGTACTTC.

The chain recombines TRBV5-4 with TRBJ2-7, with TRBD2 as a possible D gene (7 bases). This CDR3 is 16 amino acids long. Deletions cut 4 bases from V and 2 bases from J, with 19 bases between. Germline CDR1 SGHNT, CDR2 YYREEE (reference sequence). The CDR3 region is CASSPGGSGTTYEQYF. In nucleotides, the CDR3 is TGTGCCAGCAGCCCGGGGGGCTCAGGGACTACCTACGAGCAGTACTTC.

This sequence joins TRBV5-6 and TRBJ2-3; the D gene is possibly TRBD2 (6 bases). The CDR3 has 16 residues. Germline V gives CDR1 SGHDT, CDR2 YYEEEE. Trimming pared 4 bases from V and 1 base from J, leaving 16 bases between. The chain's CDR3 is CASSLGAGTGTDTQYF. In DNA form, the CDR3 reads TGTGCCAGCAGCCTCGGGGCGGGGACTGGCACAGATACGCAGTATTTT.

This chain joins TRBV4-1 and TRBJ1-4; no reliable D call. This CDR3 is built from 14 residues. Germline V gene data show CDR1 as MGHRA and CDR2 as YSYEKL. V was clipped by 4 bases and J by 0 bases, with 6 bases between them. The CDR3 protein is CASSLTATNEKLFF. CDR3 bases: TGCGCCAGCAGCCTCACAGCAACTAATGAAAAACTGTTTTTT.

This clone turned up a few times. V gene TRBV7-8 combines with J gene TRBJ2-2, with D tentatively TRBD2 (6 bases). The CDR3 has 16 amino acids. Between the trimmed V and J ends, which lost 7 bases and 4 bases, there was a span of 19 bases. CDR1 and CDR2 from the germline V gene are SGHVS and FQNEAQ. The CDR3 loop is CASTPRGLAATGELFF. CDR3 nucleotides: TGTGCCAGCACCCCCCGGGGGTTGGCGGCCACCGGGGAGCTGTTTTTT.

This clone was seen a handful of times. The chain joins TRBV29-1 to TRBJ2-5; the match to TRBD1 covers 7 bases. The CDR3 contains 10 residues. CDR1 is SQVTM and CDR2 is ANQGSEA in the germline V gene. V was pared by 7 bases and J by 4 bases, with 0 bases of the junction left unmatched. The CDR3 region has the DNA TGCAGCGGACAGGGAGAGACCCAGTACTTC. Translating gives CSGQGETQYF.

As to this clone: An end of the junction does not agree with germline; a read error may underlie this. The rearrangement uses TRBV19 and TRBJ1-2; D remains ambiguous. CDR3 length: 13 residues. Germline values: CDR1 LNHDA, CDR2 SQIVND (reference sequence). The CDR3 region is CASSMEGNSGYTF. The CDR3 region has the DNA TGTGCCAGTAGTATGGAGGGTAACTCTGGCTACACCTTC.

This clone was detected once. V usage is TRBV18 and J usage is TRBJ2-1; 9 nucleotides line up with TRBD2. The ends lost 6 bases at V and 0 bases at J; junction bases unmatched: 3. Germline CDR1 reads KGHSH; CDR2 reads LQKENI. This CDR3 has 15 amino acids. CDR3 nucleotide sequence: TGTGCCAGCTCCCGTAGCGGGAGCTCCTACAATGAGCAGTTCTTC. Translating it yields CASSRSGSSYNEQFF.

The genes are TRBV6-6 and TRBJ2-1; D unclear. CDR1 MNHNY and CDR2 SVGAGI come from the germline V gene (reference sequence). The V gene lost 5 bases and the J gene lost 4 bases, with 3 bases spanning the gap. This CDR3 has 11 amino acids. This CDR3 is CASSQYNEQFF. The CDR3 DNA reads as TGTGCCAGCAGTCAGTACAATGAGCAGTTCTTC.

The genes are TRBV9 and TRBJ2-1; perhaps TRBD2 as D (6 bases). The CDR3 covers 14 residues. Germline V gene lookup returns CDR1 SGDLS and CDR2 YYNGEE. Trimming pared 3 bases from V and 3 bases from J, leaving 10 bases between. CDR3 nucleotides: TGTGCCAGCAGCGCCTCGGGACTCTACAATGAGCAGTTCTTC. Its protein product is CASSASGLYNEQFF.

The CDR3 here is CASSSPFTTSTDTQYF. DNA for the CDR3: TGTGCCAGCAGCTCCCCCTTTACCACTAGCACAGATACGCAGTATTTT. V usage is TRBV11-2 and J usage is TRBJ2-3; D is ambiguous. CDR1 is SGHAT, CDR2 FQNNGV, per germline. The CDR3 loop spans 16 amino acids. V dropped 4 bases and J dropped 0 bases, with 14 bases sitting between them.

The chain recombines TRBV4-1 with TRBJ2-6, with D perhaps TRBD1 (5 bases). The CDR3 contains 20 residues. V dropped 0 bases and J dropped 0 bases, with 18 bases sitting between them. Germline V gives CDR1 MGHRA, CDR2 YSYEKL. DNA of the CDR3: TGCGCCAGCAGCCAAGAAAAGGGGTTATTTCTTAACTCTGGGGCCAACGTCCTGACTTTC. Protein sequence: CASSQEKGLFLNSGANVLTF.

The V call is TRBV6-5, the J call TRBJ2-4, with 8 bases aligning to TRBD2. CDR1 is MNHEY, CDR2 SVGAGI, per germline. The CDR3 loop spans 14 amino acids. Germline trimming cut 5 bases from V and 7 bases from J; bases unmatched to any gene: 7. This CDR3 reads CASSRTGTSNIQYF. The CDR3 DNA is TGTGCCAGCAGTCGGACCGGGACTAGTAACATTCAGTACTTC.

The CDR3 reads CASSFVGTGYTGELFF. CDR3 coding DNA: TGTGCCAGCAGCTTCGTAGGGACAGGGTACACCGGGGAGCTGTTTTTT. The chain combines TRBV7-9 with TRBJ2-2; 9 bases are a match to TRBD1. Unmatched junction bases numbered 5, after V lost 3 bases and J lost 3 bases. Germline V lookup: CDR1 SEHNR, CDR2 FQNEAQ (reference sequence). There are 16 residues in the CDR3.

V and J are TRBV15 and TRBJ1-2; 8 bases are a match to TRBD1. J was trimmed by 6 bases and V by 5 bases; bases with no gene match: 5. From germline, CDR1 is LNHNV and CDR2 YYDKDF (reference sequence). The CDR3 loop spans 13 amino acids. Written as DNA, the CDR3 is TGTGCCACCAGCCCGGACAGGGAGAATGGCTACACCTTC. This gives the protein CATSPDRENGYTF.

J is TRBJ2-2 and V is TRBV7-3, with D maybe TRBD2 (6 bases). The germline gives CDR1 SGHTA, CDR2 FQGTGA. The CDR3 runs 16 residues. The V and J ends lost 3 bases and 2 bases respectively, with 13 bases between them. CDR3 bases: TGTGCCAGCAGCTTTAACGGCGGGACTAACACCGGGGAGCTGTTTTTT. Translating it yields CASSFNGGTNTGELFF. Drawing the rest from reference TRBV7-3 and TRBJ2-2, the complete variable domain is GAGVSQTPSNKVTEKGKYVELRCDPISGHTALYWYRQSLGQGPEFLIYFQGTGAADDSGLPNDRFFAVRPEGSVSTLKIQRTERGDSAVYLCASSFNGGTNTGELFFGEGSRLTVL.

This rearrangement joins TRBV18 to TRBJ2-5, with D possibly being TRBD2 (6 bases). V lost 4 bases to trimming and J lost 1 base, with 19 bases between them. The CDR3 length is 17 residues. CDR1 and CDR2 (germline): KGHSH, LQKENI. CDR3: CASSRLGDSTSQETQYF. The DNA of the CDR3 is TGTGCCAGCTCACGCTTAGGGGACTCCACCTCCCAAGAGACCCAGTACTTC.

The gene calls are TRBV15 and TRBJ2-2; TRBD2 agrees at 10 bases. The CDR3 is made up of 18 amino acids. The V segment lost 2 bases and the J segment 6 bases; nucleotides outside the gene matches: 12. Germline CDR1 is LNHNV and CDR2 is YYDKDF (reference sequence). CDR3: CATSRPAPGLALSGELFF. The DNA of the CDR3 is TGTGCCACCAGCAGACCGGCCCCGGGACTAGCGTTGTCCGGGGAGCTGTTTTTT.

This chain uses TRBV29-1 with TRBJ1-2; 9 bases are shared with TRBD1. Germline loops: CDR1 SQVTM, CDR2 ANQGSEA. Trimming at V came to 4 bases and at J to 6 bases, leaving 15 bases not matched to a gene. The CDR3 totals 16 residues. CDR3 bases: TGCAGCGTTGGTGAAAGGGATCTGACAGGGGGTGATGGCTACACCTTC. It codes for CSVGERDLTGGDGYTF.

This clone was recorded a few times. V gene TRBV5-4 combines with J gene TRBJ2-2; D is undetermined. Per germline, CDR1 SGHNT and CDR2 YYREEE (reference sequence). This CDR3 contains 14 residues. The V end lost 5 bases, the J end lost 3 bases, and 11 bases lay between the germline ends. CDR3 protein: CASRPYVDTGELFF. In DNA form, the CDR3 reads TGTGCCAGCAGACCCTACGTCGACACCGGGGAGCTGTTTTTT.

This chain connects TRBV2 to TRBJ2-7, with TRBD2 identical over 14 bases. With V trimmed by 6 bases and J by 7 bases, 5 bases remained unmatched. The CDR3 loop spans 14 amino acids. CDR1 is SNHLY and CDR2 is FYNNEI in the germline V gene. DNA for the CDR3: TGTGCCAGCAGGAGGACTAGCGGGGGGAATGAGCAGTACTTC. It is translated as CASRRTSGGNEQYF.

This rearrangement joins TRBV6-6 to TRBJ1-2; TRBD1 matches at 7 bases. With 5 bases clipped from V and 3 bases from J, the junction kept 9 bases outside the gene matches. The CDR3 length is 15 residues. Germline lookup yields CDR1 MNHNY and CDR2 SVGAGI (reference sequence). CDR3 residues: CASSATLRGYYGYTF. As DNA, the CDR3 is TGTGCCAGCAGTGCAACCCTCAGGGGGTACTATGGCTACACCTTC.

The chain recombines TRBV30 with TRBJ1-6, with D hard to call. Trimming shortened V by 3 bases and J by 0 bases, and 9 bases separated the two germline ends. The germline V gene has CDR1 GTSNPN and CDR2 SVGIG (reference sequence). There are 15 residues in the CDR3. The CDR3 bases are TGTGCCTGGAGGAAGCCGAGCTCCTATAATTCACCCCTCCACTTT. Translated: CAWRKPSSYNSPLHF.

The J gene is TRBJ2-7, the V gene TRBV28; D perhaps matches TRBD1 (5 bases). The CDR3 runs to 12 residues. Trimming removed 2 bases from V and 6 bases from J, with 8 bases in between. Germline V CDR1 and CDR2: MDHEN, SYDVKM. The CDR3 spells CASSLKGAEQYF. The CDR3 DNA is TGTGCCAGCAGTTTAAAAGGGGCCGAGCAGTACTTC.

This clone was detected a few times. The rearrangement links TRBV5-4 to TRBJ2-1; 10 bases line up with TRBD2. This CDR3 spans 15 amino acids. The junction had 3 bases not matched to a gene; V was cut back by 4 bases and J by 2 bases. Germline loops: CDR1 SGHNT, CDR2 YYREEE (reference sequence). CDR3 in amino acids: CASSPGLAAYNEQFF. The CDR3 bases are TGTGCCAGCAGCCCAGGACTAGCGGCCTACAATGAGCAGTTCTTC. The whole variable domain, filled in from reference TRBV5-4 and TRBJ2-1, reads ETGVTQSPTHLIKTRGQQVTLRCSSQSGHNTVSWYQQALGQGPQFIFQYYREEENGRGNFPPRFSGLQFPNYSSELNVNALELDDSALYLCASSPGLAAYNEQFFGPGTRLTVL.

The chain joins TRBV5-1 to TRBJ2-1; 8 bases align to TRBD2. The germline V gene has CDR1 SGHRS and CDR2 YFSETQ. The CDR3 runs 14 residues. V shed 4 bases, J shed 8 bases, and the junction held 8 bases outside the gene matches. The chain's CDR3 is CASSQSGGLDEQFF. The CDR3 bases are TGCGCCAGCAGCCAAAGCGGGGGTTTGGATGAGCAGTTCTTC.

This sequence joins TRBV7-8 and TRBJ2-2; weak D call: TRBD1 (6 bases). This CDR3 is 15 amino acids long. CDR1 and CDR2 (germline): SGHVS, FQNEAQ. The ends were cut back, 3 bases at V and 4 bases at J, with 12 bases in the middle. The CDR3 loop is CASSFLDRSTGELFF. CDR3 nucleotides: TGTGCCAGCAGCTTCTTGGACAGATCCACCGGGGAGCTGTTTTTT. Combining the CDR3 with reference TRBV7-8 and TRBJ2-2 gives the whole variable domain GAGVSQSPRYKVAKRGQDVALRCDPISGHVSLFWYQQALGQGPEFLTYFQNEAQLDKSGLPSDRFFAERPEGSVSTLKIQRTQQEDSAVYLCASSFLDRSTGELFFGEGSRLTVL.

The V gene is TRBV5-6, the J gene TRBJ2-1; 9 bases are shared with TRBD1. CDR1 and CDR2 from the germline V gene are SGHDT and YYEEEE. The CDR3 length is 14 residues. V was pared by 0 bases and J by 5 bases, with 0 bases of the junction left unmatched. CDR3 DNA: TGTGCCAGCAGCTTGGGGGACAGGGACAATGAGCAGTTCTTC. It is translated as CASSLGDRDNEQFF. Drawing the rest from reference TRBV5-6 and TRBJ2-1, the complete variable domain is DAGVTQSPTHLIKTRGQQVTLRCSPKSGHDTVSWYQQALGQGPQFIFQYYEEEERQRGNFPDRFSGHQFPNYSSELNVNALLLGDSALYLCASSLGDRDNEQFFGPGTRLTVL.

This clone was detected only a few times. The chain uses TRBV5-1 and TRBJ2-5; D not certain. Germline lookup yields CDR1 SGHRS and CDR2 YFSETQ. CDR3 length: 13 residues. V lost 1 base and J lost 1, with 5 bases in between. Here the CDR3 DNA reads TGCGCCAGCAGCTTGACTCCCCAAGAGACCCAGTACTTC. This encodes CASSLTPQETQYF.